Each of the 30 T cell receptor beta chains below was sequenced from the same sample in a study of shared clonotypes between healthy human individuals. Profiling relied on immunoSEQ multiplex PCR, and the TCRdb table lists in-frame clones only, not all of them. Of a few million clones listed, around 94% are singletons. Specimen: naive CD4+ T cells sorted from blood. The subset was: CD45RA+ positively selected. These receptors all stem from a young man in good health.

The V and J genes are TRBV19 and TRBJ2-7; possibly TRBD1 or TRBD2 for D (5 bases each). CDR3 length: 12 amino acids. Germline CDR1 and CDR2: LNHDA and SQIVND (reference sequence). Trimming pared 5 bases from V and 6 bases from J, leaving 11 bases between. Here the CDR3 DNA reads TGTGCCAGTAGTGTTGGGGGTGGCGAGCAGTACTTC. Protein sequence: CASSVGGGEQYF.

V usage is TRBV5-6 and J usage is TRBJ2-7; 7 nucleotides agree with TRBD1. The CDR3 has 17 residues. Germline V gene data show CDR1 as SGHDT and CDR2 as YYEEEE. V lost 4 bases to trimming and J lost 0 bases; unmatched junction nucleotides: 13. As DNA, the CDR3 is TGTGCCAGCAGCCGGACCGGGACAGACAGGAGCTCCTACGAGCAGTACTTC. This gives the protein CASSRTGTDRSSYEQYF. The variable domain in full, with the rest retrieved from reference TRBV5-6 and TRBJ2-7, is DAGVTQSPTHLIKTRGQQVTLRCSPKSGHDTVSWYQQALGQGPQFIFQYYEEEERQRGNFPDRFSGHQFPNYSSELNVNALLLGDSALYLCASSRTGTDRSSYEQYFGPGTRLTVT.

A single count supports this clone. The chain employs TRBV29-1 and TRBJ2-1; D unclear. This CDR3 region has 12 residues. CDR1 is SQVTM and CDR2 is ANQGSEA in the germline V gene. The V and J ends lost 7 bases and 2 bases respectively, with 9 bases between them. The DNA for the CDR3 is TGCAGCGGTTGTCCAGCCTACAATGAGCAGTTCTTC. Encoded protein: CSGCPAYNEQFF.

The chain is built from TRBV6-5 and TRBJ1-3; no firm D call. Trimming took off 4 bases at V and 3 bases at J, with 7 bases between the two ends. CDR3 size: 13 residues. CDR1 and CDR2 (germline): MNHEY, SVGAGI. CDR3 in amino acids: CASSSRFGNTIYF. DNA of the CDR3: TGTGCCAGCAGTTCTCGATTTGGAAACACCATATATTTT.

This chain links TRBV6-6 with TRBJ1-4, with D perhaps matching TRBD1 (5 bases). In germline, CDR1 is MNHNY, CDR2 SVGAGI (reference sequence). The V and J ends lost 0 bases and 7 bases respectively, with 9 bases between them. This CDR3 has 14 residues. The CDR3 coding sequence is TGTGCCAGCAGTTACTCCAGGGTTGGTGAAAAACTGTTTTTT. Its protein is CASSYSRVGEKLFF.

The CDR3 DNA reads as TGTGCCAGCAGCCTACGCACAGATACGCAGTATTTT. Amino acids: CASSLRTDTQYF. The rearrangement joins TRBV9 to TRBJ2-3; no definite D call. Trimming cost V 4 bases and J 1 base, with 4 bases left between them. The CDR3 runs 12 residues. Germline V gene sequence: CDR1 SGDLS, CDR2 YYNGEE. The variable domain in full, with the rest retrieved from reference TRBV9 and TRBJ2-3, is DSGVTQTPKHLITATGQRVTLRCSPRSGDLSVYWYQQSLDQGLQFLIQYYNGEERAKGNILERFSAQQFPDLHSELNLSSLELGDSALYFCASSLRTDTQYFGPGTRLTVL.

In this sample, this clone turned up once. The rearrangement links TRBV19 to TRBJ2-3; 7 bases align to TRBD2. The junction had 8 bases not matched to a gene; V was cut back by 8 bases and J by 0 bases. This CDR3 has 15 residues. Germline values: CDR1 LNHDA, CDR2 SQIVND (reference sequence). Here the CDR3 reads CASSTGLSSTDTQYF. The CDR3, as DNA: TGTGCCAGTTCAACGGGACTAAGTAGCACAGATACGCAGTATTTT.

CDR3 region: CASSSQDSNEQFF. The DNA of the CDR3 is TGTGCCAGCAGCTCCCAGGACAGCAATGAGCAGTTCTTC. This chain links TRBV7-9 with TRBJ2-1; TRBD1 might be the D (6 bases). Trimming left V 4 bases short and J 6 bases short, with 10 bases between. The CDR3 length is 13 residues. Germline V gene sequence: CDR1 SEHNR, CDR2 FQNEAQ (reference sequence).

This clone has just a few counts. The same CDR3 can be traced to other DNA sequences in this sample. V is TRBV10-3 and J is TRBJ1-1; D is unresolved. V was clipped by 3 bases and J by 1 base, with 6 bases between them. Germline loops: CDR1 ENHRY, CDR2 SYGVKD. This CDR3 comprises 13 residues. The CDR3 DNA is TGTGCCATCAGTGACCGTGAGAACACTGAAGCTTTCTTT. Its translation is CAISDRENTEAFF.

This chain uses TRBV2 with TRBJ1-2; 8 bases map to TRBD1. The CDR3 has 14 residues. Germline values: CDR1 SNHLY, CDR2 FYNNEI. V was pared by 0 bases and J by 4 bases, with 1 base of the junction left unmatched. The CDR3 spells CASSEADRAYGYTF. CDR3 in DNA: TGTGCCAGCAGTGAAGCGGACAGGGCCTATGGCTACACCTTC.

This clone appeared once. The V gene is TRBV18, the J gene TRBJ1-1; no reliable D call. The CDR3 contains 14 residues. Germline V lookup: CDR1 KGHSH, CDR2 LQKENI. The V and J ends lost 1 base and 1 base respectively, with 7 bases between them. The CDR3 DNA sequence: TGTGCCAGCTCACCACAGGACTCGAACACTGAAGCTTTCTTT. Translation gives CASSPQDSNTEAFF.

As for this clone: Other DNA sequences within the sample encode an identical CDR3. The V gene is TRBV5-1, the J gene TRBJ2-3; no clear D. The CDR3 consists of 14 residues. V lost 0 bases and J lost 3, with 8 bases in between. Germline V lookup: CDR1 SGHRS, CDR2 YFSETQ. As DNA, the CDR3 is TGCGCCAGCAGCTTGGAGCGTGTGACAGATACGCAGTATTTT. It codes for CASSLERVTDTQYF.

V usage is TRBV5-1 and J usage is TRBJ2-3, with 10 bases matching TRBD2. Germline values: CDR1 SGHRS, CDR2 YFSETQ. Trimming took 6 bases from V and 5 from J; bases not matched to a gene: 9. The CDR3 is made up of 15 amino acids. The CDR3 region has the DNA TGCGCCAGCAAAAGGCAAGCGGGAGGGGAAGATACGCAGTATTTT. Amino acids: CASKRQAGGEDTQYF.

The rearrangement uses TRBV7-2 and TRBJ1-2; 8 bases map to TRBD1. The germline gives CDR1 SGHTA, CDR2 FQGNSA. CDR3 length equals 17 residues. The trim removed 1 base at V and 5 bases at J, leaving 12 bases unmatched. This CDR3 is CASSLELRSGGKYGYTF. CDR3 bases: TGTGCCAGCAGCTTAGAGTTACGGTCAGGGGGCAAATATGGCTACACCTTC.

The chain has TRBV28 and TRBJ1-1; D unresolved. Germline V lookup: CDR1 MDHEN, CDR2 SYDVKM. V shed 2 bases and J shed 0 bases, with 13 bases lying between them. The CDR3 spans 16 residues. The CDR3 protein is CASSLTGNRVNTEAFF. In nucleotides, the CDR3 is TGTGCCAGCAGTTTAACGGGAAATCGGGTGAACACTGAAGCTTTCTTT.

The rearrangement joins TRBV11-2 to TRBJ2-7, with a possible D match to TRBD1 (5 bases). CDR1 and CDR2 from the germline V gene are SGHAT and FQNNGV. V lost 3 bases and J lost 2, with 11 bases in between. The CDR3 is made up of 14 amino acids. CDR3 in DNA: TGTGCCAGCAGCTTTCCCCCAGGGACCTACGAGCAGTACTTC. This sequence encodes CASSFPPGTYEQYF. The full variable domain, with the rest looked up from reference TRBV11-2 and TRBJ2-7, is EAGVAQSPRYKIIEKRQSVAFWCNPISGHATLYWYQQILGQGPKLLIQFQNNGVVDDSQLPKDRFSAERLKGVDSTLKIQPAKLEDSAVYLCASSFPPGTYEQYFGPGTRLTVT.

The rearrangement links TRBV19 to TRBJ2-5; TRBD2 matches at 7 bases. The CDR3 contains 12 residues. V shed 6 bases and J 7 bases; nucleotides not matched to a gene: 5. Germline CDR1 is LNHDA and CDR2 is SQIVND (reference sequence). CDR3 DNA sequence: TGTGCCAGTAGCGGGGGGATAGGGACCCAGTACTTC. Translating gives CASSGGIGTQYF.

This chain links TRBV6-5 with TRBJ2-7; 7 bases align to TRBD1. V lost 6 bases to trimming and J lost 2 bases; unmatched junction nucleotides: 7. CDR1 MNHEY and CDR2 SVGAGI come from the germline V gene. The CDR3 length is 14 residues. The CDR3 is CASRPGTAAYEQYF. CDR3 DNA sequence: TGTGCCAGCAGACCCGGGACAGCAGCCTACGAGCAGTACTTC.

This chain connects TRBV11-3 to TRBJ2-4; D is ambiguous. Germline V gene data show CDR1 as SGHNT and CDR2 as YENEEA. The CDR3 length is 13 residues. With 2 bases removed from V and 5 bases from J, the gap between germline ends came to 7 bases. This CDR3 reads CASSLNQENIQYF. The CDR3 nucleotides are TGTGCCAGCAGCTTAAACCAGGAAAACATTCAGTACTTC.

The V call is TRBV27, the J call TRBJ1-4, with D unclear. Germline assignment: CDR1 MNHEY and CDR2 SMNVEV (reference sequence). The CDR3 is made up of 14 amino acids. V gave up 10 bases and J gave up 4 bases, with 16 bases separating them. The CDR3 region is CANSPGSLNEKLFF. DNA for the CDR3: TGTGCCAACTCTCCGGGGAGCCTTAATGAAAAACTGTTTTTT. Complete variable domain (other parts from reference TRBV27 and TRBJ1-4): EAQVTQNPRYLITVTGKKLTVTCSQNMNHEYMSWYRQDPGLGLRQIYYSMNVEVTDKGDVPEGYKVSRKEKRNFPLILESPSPNQTSLYFCANSPGSLNEKLFFGSGTQLSVL.

The chain links TRBV10-3 to TRBJ2-1, with 13 bases that match TRBD2. This CDR3 comprises 15 residues. CDR1 is ENHRY and CDR2 is SYGVKD in the germline V gene. Trimming at V came to 4 bases and at J to 7 bases, leaving 4 bases not matched to a gene. The CDR3 region has the DNA TGTGCCATCAGTGTCGCGACTAGCGGGAGGAATGAGCAGTTCTTC. It is translated as CAISVATSGRNEQFF.

V usage is TRBV30 and J usage is TRBJ2-7; the match to TRBD2 covers 8 bases. V lost 7 bases and J lost 2; bases outside the gene matches: 10. The CDR3 runs 14 residues. The V gene's germline CDR1 is GTSNPN and CDR2 SVGIG (reference sequence). The DNA of the CDR3 is TGTGCCTTAACCAAGCGGGAGTTAACCTACGAGCAGTACTTC. Its translation: CALTKRELTYEQYF.

This clone was counted a single time. V gene TRBV18 combines with J gene TRBJ1-2; 8 bases fit TRBD1. From germline, CDR1 is KGHSH and CDR2 LQKENI. The length of the CDR3 is 14 residues. With V trimmed by 0 bases and J by 8 bases, 5 bases remained unmatched. The CDR3 is CASSPPGTGGGYTF. CDR3 DNA sequence: TGTGCCAGCTCACCACCGGGGACAGGAGGAGGCTACACCTTC.

V usage is TRBV28 and J usage is TRBJ1-5; D may be TRBD1 (5 bases). Germline CDR1 and CDR2: MDHEN and SYDVKM. The CDR3 totals 14 residues. The V and J ends lost 3 bases and 7 bases respectively, with 13 bases between them. The CDR3 loop reads CASSLGQGHQPQHF. The DNA of the CDR3 is TGTGCCAGCAGTTTGGGGCAGGGTCACCAGCCCCAGCATTTT.

The chain employs TRBV4-3 and TRBJ2-3, with TRBD2 identical over 11 bases. After removal of 1 base from V and 1 base from J, the junction contained 7 bases not matched to a gene. The length of the CDR3 is 18 residues. Germline V CDR1 and CDR2: LGHNA, YSLEER. CDR3 DNA: TGCGCCAGCAGCCAAGGGGCTATAGCGGGAGGGGGCACAGATACGCAGTATTTT. It specifies CASSQGAIAGGGTDTQYF.

J is TRBJ2-1 and V is TRBV7-9; D remains ambiguous. Trimming removed 1 base from V and 4 bases from J, with 14 bases in between. CDR3 size: 16 residues. The germline CDR1 and CDR2 sequences are SEHNR and FQNEAQ (reference sequence). The CDR3 bases are TGTGCCAGCAGCTTAGGTAGATCCGCTGTATACAATGAGCAGTTCTTC. Protein product: CASSLGRSAVYNEQFF. The variable domain in full, completed from reference TRBV7-9 and TRBJ2-1, reads DTGVSQNPRHKITKRGQNVTFRCDPISEHNRLYWYRQTLGQGPEFLTYFQNEAQLEKSRLLSDRFSAERPKGSFSTLEIQRTEQGDSAMYLCASSLGRSAVYNEQFFGPGTRLTVL.

The rearrangement joins TRBV6-1 to TRBJ2-2; 7 positions match TRBD2. Trimming removed 3 bases from V and 1 base from J; junction bases left unmatched: 5. The length of the CDR3 is 16 residues. Germline V gene lookup returns CDR1 MNHNS and CDR2 SASEGT. The CDR3 DNA is TGTGCCAGCAGTGATCATCGGGGGGTGAACACCGGGGAGCTGTTTTTT. Encoded protein: CASSDHRGVNTGELFF.

CDR3 in DNA: TGTGCCAGCGGGGAACTACAAGAGACCCAGTACTTC. It encodes CASGELQETQYF. V and J are TRBV6-5 and TRBJ2-5; D is unclear. Germline CDR1 is MNHEY and CDR2 is SVGAGI. V was trimmed by 8 bases and J by 2 bases, leaving 9 bases between them. The CDR3 runs to 12 residues.

The CDR3 DNA reads as TGCGCCAGCAGTGACAGGCAGCCTTATAATTCACCCCTCCACTTT. It codes for CASSDRQPYNSPLHF. The chain couples TRBV10-2 to TRBJ1-6; D unclear. CDR3 size: 15 residues. From germline, CDR1 is WSHSY and CDR2 SAAADI. V lost 3 bases and J 4 bases, leaving 10 bases between the germline ends.

The rearrangement links TRBV5-4 to TRBJ2-1; 7 nucleotides line up with TRBD2. CDR1 SGHNT and CDR2 YYREEE come from the germline V gene (reference sequence). CDR3 length: 16 residues. Unmatched junction bases numbered 15, after V lost 2 bases and J lost 10 bases. CDR3 residues: CASSFSDTRAGREQFF. The CDR3 coding sequence is TGTGCCAGCAGCTTTTCGGATACTCGAGCGGGAAGAGAGCAGTTCTTC.